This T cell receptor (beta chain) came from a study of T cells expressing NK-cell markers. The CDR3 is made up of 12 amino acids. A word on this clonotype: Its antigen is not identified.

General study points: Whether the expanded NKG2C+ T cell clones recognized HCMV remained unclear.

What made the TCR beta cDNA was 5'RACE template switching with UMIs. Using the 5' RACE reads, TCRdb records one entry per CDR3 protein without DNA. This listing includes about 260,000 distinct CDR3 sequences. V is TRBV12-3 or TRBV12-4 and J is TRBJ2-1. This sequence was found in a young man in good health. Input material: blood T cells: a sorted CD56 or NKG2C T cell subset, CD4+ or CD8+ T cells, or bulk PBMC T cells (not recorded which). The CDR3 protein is CASSLTPNEQFF.